These 19 T cell receptor beta chains were sequenced from one sample in a study of T cell responses to AZD1222 COVID-19 vaccine. Method: immunoSEQ multiplex PCR; TCRdb's copy keeps in-frame clones and lacks some. The sample has 89,000 or so clones, about 86% seen once. The sequencing here drew on peripheral blood, taken 28 days after the second AZD1222 dose. The receptors were gathered from an adult who received the AZD1222 COVID-19 vaccine.

The J gene is TRBJ2-7, the V gene TRBV19; the D is unclear. The V end lost 3 bases, the J end lost 1 base, and 13 bases lay between the germline ends. The CDR3 sequence is 15 residues long. Germline values: CDR1 LNHDA, CDR2 SQIVND (reference sequence). Here the CDR3 reads CASSMHPGSSYEQYF. DNA of the CDR3: TGTGCCAGTAGTATGCATCCGGGCAGTTCCTACGAGCAGTACTTC. The full variable domain, with the rest looked up from reference TRBV19 and TRBJ2-7, is DGGITQSPKYLFRKEGQNVTLSCEQNLNHDAMYWYRQDPGQGLRLIYYSQIVNDFQKGDIAEGYSVSREKKESFPLTVTSAQKNPTAFYLCASSMHPGSSYEQYFGPGTRLTVT.

The genes are TRBV3-1 (or the pseudogene TRBV3-2) and TRBJ2-3, with D perhaps TRBD1 (5 bases). V lost 5 bases, J lost 7 bases, and 16 bases lay in between. Germline V gene data show CDR1 as LGHDT and CDR2 as YNNKEL (reference sequence). This CDR3 is built from 14 residues. This CDR3 reads CASSRQTPQYTQYF. The CDR3 DNA follows: TGTGCCAGCAGCAGACAGACACCACAATATACGCAGTATTTT.

This clone was seen a few times. This chain joins TRBV6-5 and TRBJ1-2, with a weak D call TRBD1 (6 bases). CDR3 size: 13 residues. Germline V gene data show CDR1 as MNHEY and CDR2 as SVGAGI. The ends were cut back, 7 bases at V and 8 bases at J, with 17 bases in the middle. The CDR3, as DNA: TGTGCCAGCAACCTACAGGGAGGAGGGGGCTACACCTTC. Its protein is CASNLQGGGGYTF.

This clone was detected once. The chain carries TRBV15 and TRBJ2-1; 13 positions match TRBD2. Trimming removed 5 bases from V and 8 bases from J; junction bases left unmatched: 12. This CDR3 comprises 17 residues. CDR1 is LNHNV and CDR2 is YYDKDF in the germline V gene (reference sequence). The CDR3 sequence: CATSPRGLAGVGDEQFF. The CDR3, as DNA: TGTGCCACCAGCCCTCGCGGACTAGCGGGAGTTGGGGATGAGCAGTTCTTC.

The rearrangement joins TRBV5-1 to TRBJ1-1; 10 bases map to TRBD1. The germline V gene has CDR1 SGHRS and CDR2 YFSETQ. The trim removed 4 bases at V and 4 bases at J, leaving 10 bases unmatched. The CDR3 has 16 amino acids. Here the CDR3 DNA reads TGCGCCAGCAGCCCACCGGGACAGGGGTTTGTCACTGAAGCTTTCTTT. This sequence encodes CASSPPGQGFVTEAFF.

This clone was seen a single time. The rearrangement uses TRBV5-4 and TRBJ2-7; no clear D gene. Germline V gene sequence: CDR1 SGHNT, CDR2 YYREEE (reference sequence). The V gene lost 3 bases and the J gene lost 1 base, with 5 bases spanning the gap. This CDR3 contains 12 residues. The CDR3 sequence: CASSSGSYEQYF. The CDR3 nucleotides read TGTGCCAGCAGCTCCGGGTCCTACGAGCAGTACTTC.

The rearrangement joins TRBV19 to TRBJ1-5; the D gene is possibly TRBD1 (6 bases). The CDR3 consists of 15 residues. Germline CDR1 and CDR2: LNHDA and SQIVND (reference sequence). Trimming removed 3 bases at V and 0 bases at J, with 9 bases between. The CDR3 sequence: CASSIGQNSNQPQHF. The CDR3 coding sequence is TGTGCCAGTAGTATCGGACAGAATAGCAATCAGCCCCAGCATTTT.

V gene TRBV5-1 combines with J gene TRBJ2-5; unclear D gene. This CDR3 spans 11 amino acids. The germline CDR1 and CDR2 sequences are SGHRS and YFSETQ. Trimming shortened V by 4 bases and J by 2 bases, and 3 bases separated the two germline ends. CDR3 region: CASSKQETQYF. In nucleotides, the CDR3 is TGCGCCAGCAGCAAACAAGAGACCCAGTACTTC. Based on the CDR3 plus reference TRBV5-1 and TRBJ2-5, the full variable domain is KAGVTQTPRYLIKTRGQQVTLSCSPISGHRSVSWYQQTPGQGLQFLFEYFSETQRNKGNFPGRFSGRQFSNSRSEMNVSTLELGDSALYLCASSKQETQYFGPGTRLLVL.

The chain links TRBV5-5 to TRBJ1-5, with 8 positions matching TRBD1. This CDR3 comprises 12 residues. V trimming: 8 bases; J trimming: 5 bases; junction bases outside the gene matches: 3. Germline lookup yields CDR1 SGHKS and CDR2 YYEKEE (reference sequence). CDR3 DNA sequence: TGTGCCAGTGACAGGGGATATCAGCCCCAGCATTTT. It codes for CASDRGYQPQHF.

J is TRBJ2-1 and V is TRBV12-3 or TRBV12-4; 7 bases are a match to TRBD1. CDR3 size: 12 residues. J was trimmed by 9 bases and V by 6 bases; bases with no gene match: 5. The CDR3 DNA follows: TGTGCCAGCAGCGGGACAGACGGTGAGCAGTTCTTC. It translates to CASSGTDGEQFF.

The CDR3 protein is CASSLKSARSSSREYF. DNA of the CDR3: TGTGCCAGCAGCTTGAAGTCCGCGAGATCCTCATCGAGGGAGTATTTT. The chain is built from TRBV5-4 and TRBJ2-3, with D maybe TRBD2 (5 bases). This CDR3 is built from 16 residues. The germline V and J ends were trimmed by 1 base and 13 bases, with 25 bases remaining between them. From germline, CDR1 is SGHNT and CDR2 YYREEE (reference sequence). The whole variable domain, filled in from reference TRBV5-4 and TRBJ2-3, reads ETGVTQSPTHLIKTRGQQVTLRCSSQSGHNTVSWYQQALGQGPQFIFQYYREEENGRGNFPPRFSGLQFPNYSSELNVNALELDDSALYLCASSLKSARSSSREYFGPGTRLTVL.

V usage is TRBV11-2 and J usage is TRBJ2-7; 9 positions agree with TRBD2. V shed 0 bases, J shed 2 bases, and the junction held 2 bases outside the gene matches. Germline CDR1 reads SGHAT; CDR2 reads FQNNGV. The CDR3 extends over 15 amino acids. The CDR3 DNA is TGTGCCAGCAGCTTAGATAGCGGGGGCCCCTACGAGCAGTACTTC. It specifies CASSLDSGGPYEQYF.

This clone was seen a handful of times. The J gene is TRBJ2-2, the V gene TRBV27; D tentatively reads TRBD1 or TRBD2 (5 bases each). The CDR3 is made up of 15 amino acids. Germline CDR1 is MNHEY and CDR2 is SMNVEV (reference sequence). V was clipped by 1 base and J by 7 bases, with 13 bases between them. The chain's CDR3 is CASSLFGGVGGELFF. The CDR3 DNA reads TGTGCCAGCAGTTTATTTGGGGGAGTCGGCGGGGAGCTGTTTTTT.

This clone came up once. V gene TRBV10-3 combines with J gene TRBJ2-7; D possibly corresponds to TRBD2 (6 bases). The germline V gene has CDR1 ENHRY and CDR2 SYGVKD. V lost 0 bases and J lost 2, with 11 bases in between. There are 15 residues in the CDR3. The CDR3, as DNA: TGTGCCATCAGTGAGTCTTCTAGCGCACCCTACGAGCAGTACTTC. Its protein product is CAISESSSAPYEQYF.

The chain joins TRBV9 to TRBJ1-2; D remains ambiguous. Germline-derived CDR1 and CDR2 are SGDLS and YYNGEE. Between the trimmed V and J ends, which lost 0 bases and 1 base, there was a span of 13 bases. The CDR3 extends over 16 amino acids. The CDR3 DNA follows: TGTGCCAGCAGCGTAGGTAAGGGTAAGGTTAACTATGGCTACACCTTC. Amino acids: CASSVGKGKVNYGYTF.

The chain has TRBV28 and TRBJ1-2; the match to TRBD1 covers 8 bases. V was clipped by 5 bases and J by 7 bases; unmatched bases: 6. This CDR3 spans 13 amino acids. Germline V gene lookup returns CDR1 MDHEN and CDR2 SYDVKM. DNA for the CDR3: TGTGCCAGCAGTGGAGGACAGGGAGGTGGCTACACCTTC. As protein: CASSGGQGGGYTF.

The rearrangement links TRBV4-2 to TRBJ2-7; 11 positions agree with TRBD2. This CDR3 contains 15 residues. CDR1 is LGHNA and CDR2 is YNFKEQ in the germline V gene. With V trimmed by 4 bases and J by 5 bases, 7 bases remained unmatched. CDR3 nucleotides: TGTGCCAGCAGCCCTTCCGGGACTAGCGGTCACGAGCAGTACTTC. It codes for CASSPSGTSGHEQYF.

V gene TRBV3-1 (or the pseudogene TRBV3-2) combines with J gene TRBJ1-2, with 9 bases lining up with TRBD1. The CDR3 covers 15 residues. The trim removed 1 base at V and 8 bases at J, leaving 8 bases unmatched. Germline values: CDR1 LGHDT, CDR2 YNNKEL (reference sequence). CDR3: CASSQASGTGWGYTF. The DNA for the CDR3 is TGTGCCAGCAGCCAAGCCTCCGGGACAGGGTGGGGCTACACCTTC.

The chain uses TRBV18 and TRBJ2-5; 9 bases are a match to TRBD1. After removal of 2 bases from V and 2 bases from J, the junction contained 3 bases not matched to a gene. There are 15 residues in the CDR3. The germline CDR1 and CDR2 sequences are KGHSH and LQKENI. CDR3: CASSPEGQGQETQYF. CDR3 DNA sequence: TGTGCCAGCTCACCAGAGGGACAGGGTCAAGAGACCCAGTACTTC. Looking up the rest from reference TRBV18 and TRBJ2-5 gives the full variable domain: NAGVMQNPRHLVRRRGQEARLRCSPMKGHSHVYWYRQLPEEGLKFMVYLQKENIIDESGMPKERFSAEFPKEGPSILRIQQVVRGDSAAYFCASSPEGQGQETQYFGPGTRLLVL.